This T cell receptor (beta chain) originates from a study of T cells in Graves' hyperthyroidism and ophthalmopathy. Study-level information: Before treatment of any kind, peripheral blood was taken at initial diagnosis.

Fresh peripheral blood, approximately 10 ml, was the source of the PBMCs. In this sample, this clonotype turned up many times. Antigen unknown. Study results and limitations: A model using 13 V-J features told ophthalmopathy apart from stable hyperthyroidism. Appearing also in blood were most of the thyroid clonotypes expanded above 0.001.

Germline assignment: CDR1 DFQATT and CDR2 SNEGSKA (reference sequence). This CDR3 contains 14 residues. Trimming cost V 5 bases and J 7 bases; bases outside gene matches: 11. RNA transcripts served as the template for amplifying TCR beta CDR3 regions. The HTBI primer set drove a first-round RT-PCR of the TCR CDR3. One entry per CDR3 protein results from TCRdb running MiXCR on the multiplex PCR reads. The table shows about 59,000 distinct CDR3 sequences, with roughly 50% occurring only once. Sequencing was performed on blood. The chain joins TRBV20-1 to TRBJ1-2, with 9 bases that match TRBD1. The TCR was taken from a woman aged 55-70 years with Graves' ophthalmopathy. The CDR3 DNA reads as TGCAGTGCTCCTAGGGGAACAGGGGGCTTTGGCTACACCTTC. This sequence encodes CSAPRGTGGFGYTF.